The T cell receptor beta chain under discussion was sequenced for a study of regulatory and conventional T cells in RAG deficiency. Overall study results and limits: These Omenn syndrome Treg sorts may hold peripherally activated cells instead.

Concerning this clone: Its antigen remains unknown.

Generated by immunoSEQ multiplex PCR, the TCRdb table keeps only in-frame clones and is missing some. Among 7,000 to 8,500 clones listed, approximately 93% were seen once. The sorted regulatory T cells were CD4+, CD25-high and CD127-low, with genomic DNA sequenced. Germline assignment: CDR1 SGHRS and CDR2 YFSETQ. This CDR3 region has 13 residues. Trimming cost V 4 bases and J 1 base, with 6 bases left between them. This sample also belongs to another study, concerning regulatory T cells. That source reports: Primers: 52 TRBV forward and 13 TRBJ reverse.

This clonotype was sampled from a human donor in good health. This chain connects TRBV5-1 to TRBJ1-5; D not certain. The sequenced material came from CD127- CD25+ CD4+ Tregs sorted from blood. The CDR3 sequence is CASSAQSNQPQHF. The CDR3 DNA reads TGCGCCAGCAGCGCACAGAGCAATCAGCCCCAGCATTTT.